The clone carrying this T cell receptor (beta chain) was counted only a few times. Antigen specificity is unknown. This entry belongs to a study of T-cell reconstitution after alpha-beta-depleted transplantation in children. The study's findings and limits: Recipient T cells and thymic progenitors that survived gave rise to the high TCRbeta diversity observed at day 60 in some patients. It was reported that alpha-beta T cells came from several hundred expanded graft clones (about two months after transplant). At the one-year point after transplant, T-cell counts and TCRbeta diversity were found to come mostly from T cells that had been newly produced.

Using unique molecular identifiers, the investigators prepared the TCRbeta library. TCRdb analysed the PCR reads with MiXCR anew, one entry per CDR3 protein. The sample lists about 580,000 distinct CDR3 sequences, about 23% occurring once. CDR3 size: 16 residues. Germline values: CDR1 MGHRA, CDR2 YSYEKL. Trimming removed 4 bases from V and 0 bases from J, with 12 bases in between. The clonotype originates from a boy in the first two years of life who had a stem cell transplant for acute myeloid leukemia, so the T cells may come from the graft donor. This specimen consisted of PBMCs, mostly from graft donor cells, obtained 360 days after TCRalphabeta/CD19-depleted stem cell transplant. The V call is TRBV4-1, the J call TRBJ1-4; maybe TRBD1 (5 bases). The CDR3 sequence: CASSPTGETTNEKLFF. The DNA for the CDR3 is TGCGCCAGCAGCCCCACGGGGGAAACAACTAATGAAAAACTGTTTTTT.